This T cell receptor beta chain derives from a study of blood T cell repertoires in COVID-19. About the research overall: The study drew acute and convalescent COVID-19 samples from the United States, Italy and Spain.

Germline-derived CDR1 and CDR2 are ENHRY and SYGVKD. CDR3 length: 15 amino acids. V dropped 0 bases and J dropped 11 bases, with 20 bases sitting between them. Original analysis: Estimation of nucleated cell counts was performed using reference gene primer amplification. Sequenced by immunoSEQ multiplex PCR; TCRdb stores in-frame clones only, minus some. The V and J calls and clone size are taken from that table; D and trimming were inferred from the DNA. The table has just over 350,000 clones, about 90% seen once. Participants reported their clinical history, and cohort assignment relied on those reports. Cohort 3 recovery required two negative PCRs, clearance, or symptom resolution.

This chain connects TRBV10-3 to TRBJ2-7; tentative D call: TRBD1 (6 bases). The sequencing input was PBMCs or T cells enriched from blood (not recorded which). This TCR came from a woman in her 30s who had recovered from COVID-19. CDR3 DNA: TGTGCCATCAGTGAGTCCGGGACAATCGAGTTCGATGAGTACTTC. Its translation: CAISESGTIEFDEYF.